This entry is about one T cell receptor (beta chain). This sample stems from a study of blood T cell repertoires in COVID-19. Sequencing was performed with immunoSEQ multiplex PCR; in TCRdb, only in-frame clones are kept and a portion is missing. The repertoire has tens of thousands of clones, around 80% of them found once; the top ten carry approximately 21%. CDR1 SGHDN and CDR2 FVKESK come from the germline V gene. Trimming stripped 4 bases from V and 3 bases from J, with 11 bases between. CDR3 size: 14 residues. Sequencing used peripheral blood. This clonotype was obtained from a man aged 30 to 45 with COVID-19, enrolled during active disease. The chain joins TRBV14 to TRBJ2-3; possible D gene TRBD1, 5 bases. The CDR3: CASSRQMGTDTQYF. CDR3 sequence (DNA): TGTGCCAGCAGCCGACAGATGGGGACAGATACGCAGTATTTT.